The 19 T cell receptor beta chains in this list originate from one sample, sequenced in a study of CD8+ T cells in alopecia areata. Following extraction, RNA underwent reverse transcription to cDNA, which served as the sequencing template. Produced via immunoSEQ multiplex PCR; TCRdb's table is partial and in-frame only. This sample carries 90,000 to 120,000 clones, almost 60% of them seen once, and the ten largest clones take 20% to 25%. The sample comprised CD8+ T cells sorted from blood. All receptors derive from a human donor in good health.

This clone turned up a few times. The genes are TRBV5-6 and TRBJ2-1; 10 positions match TRBD1. J was trimmed by 12 bases and V by 4 bases; bases with no gene match: 7. Looked up from germline, CDR1 is SGHDT and CDR2 is YYEEEE. The CDR3 loop spans 13 amino acids. Here the CDR3 reads CASSLGTGDAQFF. CDR3 sequence (DNA): TGTGCCAGCAGCCTCGGGACAGGGGATGCGCAGTTCTTC.

This clone was counted only a few times. The same CDR3 can be traced to other DNA sequences in this sample. The chain uses TRBV13 and TRBJ2-7, with TRBD2 matching 11 bases. This CDR3 is 14 amino acids long. After removal of 5 bases from V and 4 bases from J, the junction contained 4 bases not matched to a gene. The germline V gene has CDR1 PRHDT and CDR2 FYEKMQ (reference sequence). The CDR3: CASSPGTSGYEQYF. CDR3 nucleotides: TGTGCCAGCAGCCCCGGGACTAGCGGATACGAGCAGTACTTC.

CDR3 in DNA: TGTGCCCTCAAGGGTGGGCAGGGCGAAGGCTACACCTTC. Translating it yields CALKGGQGEGYTF. This chain links TRBV10-3 with TRBJ1-2; D is perhaps TRBD1 (5 bases). The CDR3 length is 13 residues. V was shortened by 11 bases and J by 8 bases, with 21 bases between the two germline ends. Germline V gives CDR1 ENHRY, CDR2 SYGVKD.

The rearrangement uses TRBV6-1 and TRBJ2-5; D is possibly TRBD1 or TRBD2 (6 bases each). Looked up from germline, CDR1 is MNHNS and CDR2 is SASEGT. There are 16 residues in the CDR3. With 1 base removed from V and 5 bases from J, the gap between germline ends came to 17 bases. CDR3 nucleotides: TGTGCCAGCAGTGAAGGGTATGGGGGGCTGGAGGAGACCCAGTACTTC. Protein product: CASSEGYGGLEETQYF.

Only a few counts were recorded for this clone. The genes are TRBV13 and TRBJ1-1; D gene ambiguous. The V gene's germline CDR1 is PRHDT and CDR2 FYEKMQ (reference sequence). V was cut by 5 bases and J by 8 bases, with 15 bases left in between. The CDR3 loop spans 13 amino acids. The CDR3 sequence: CASSVDGPGEAFF. The DNA for the CDR3 is TGTGCCAGCAGCGTCGACGGGCCGGGGGAAGCTTTCTTT.

The chain links TRBV7-4 to TRBJ1-4; D is unresolved. This CDR3 is built from 14 residues. With 0 bases removed from V and 8 bases from J, the gap between germline ends came to 10 bases. Per germline, CDR1 SGHVT and CDR2 SQSDAQ. The chain's CDR3 is CASSLAGDEEKLFF. The CDR3 nucleotides are TGTGCCAGCAGCTTAGCCGGGGATGAGGAAAAACTGTTTTTT.

The CDR3 nucleotides read TGTGCCAGTAGTACAGGGTATGTGGGCTACACCTTC. Protein: CASSTGYVGYTF. This sequence joins TRBV19 and TRBJ1-2; perhaps TRBD1 as D (5 bases). Germline V gives CDR1 LNHDA, CDR2 SQIVND (reference sequence). The CDR3 is 12 amino acids. Between the trimmed V and J ends, which lost 4 bases and 8 bases, there was a span of 11 bases.

The rearrangement joins TRBV5-4 to TRBJ1-4, with D unclear. Trimming pared 4 bases from V and 0 bases from J, leaving 7 bases between. The CDR3 is 14 residues long. Germline V lookup: CDR1 SGHNT, CDR2 YYREEE (reference sequence). CDR3 loop: CASSGVATNEKLFF. The CDR3, as DNA: TGTGCCAGCAGCGGAGTTGCAACTAATGAAAAACTGTTTTTT.

The rearrangement uses TRBV30 and TRBJ2-3, with 7 bases matching TRBD1. The length of the CDR3 is 16 residues. Per germline, CDR1 GTSNPN and CDR2 SVGIG (reference sequence). Trimming took 2 bases from V and 0 from J; bases not matched to a gene: 8. The CDR3 loop reads CAWSQTGVPSTDTQYF. The CDR3 DNA follows: TGTGCCTGGAGTCAAACAGGGGTCCCAAGCACAGATACGCAGTATTTT.

This rearrangement joins TRBV30 to TRBJ1-6; 9 nucleotides line up with TRBD1. Germline V gives CDR1 GTSNPN, CDR2 SVGIG (reference sequence). CDR3 size: 14 residues. Trimming cost V 2 bases and J 9 bases; bases outside gene matches: 5. This chain's CDR3 is CAWSSGTGPSPLHF. The CDR3 bases are TGTGCCTGGAGTTCCGGGACAGGGCCTTCACCCCTCCACTTT.

The genes are TRBV4-1 and TRBJ2-7; TRBD1 agrees at 9 bases. V shed 1 base and J 5 bases; nucleotides not matched to a gene: 9. The CDR3 consists of 16 residues. In germline, CDR1 is MGHRA, CDR2 YSYEKL. In DNA, the CDR3 is TGCGCCAGCAGCCAAGTTGGGGGACAGGGTGGTAACGAGCAGTACTTC. This encodes CASSQVGGQGGNEQYF.

This clone was seen a handful of times. The chain links TRBV28 to TRBJ1-4; the D is unclear. Trimming stripped 3 bases from V and 5 bases from J, with 7 bases between. CDR3 length: 13 residues. Germline V lookup: CDR1 MDHEN, CDR2 SYDVKM. The CDR3 coding sequence is TGTGCCAGCAGTTTTCTAGGGAATGAAAAACTGTTTTTT. As protein: CASSFLGNEKLFF. Together with reference TRBV28 and TRBJ1-4, the CDR3 gives the full variable domain: DVKVTQSSRYLVKRTGEKVFLECVQDMDHENMFWYRQDPGLGLRLIYFSYDVKMKEKGDIPEGYSVSREKKERFSLILESASTNQTSMYLCASSFLGNEKLFFGSGTQLSVL.

The rearrangement links TRBV13 to TRBJ2-3; D unresolved. CDR3 length equals 13 residues. The V gene's germline CDR1 is PRHDT and CDR2 FYEKMQ (reference sequence). Trimming removed 2 bases at V and 5 bases at J, with 8 bases between. The CDR3 region has the DNA TGTGCCAGCAGCTTACCCCCCCTAGATACGCAGTATTTT. Translating gives CASSLPPLDTQYF.

This chain connects TRBV15 to TRBJ1-5; D is ambiguous. V was clipped by 3 bases and J by 4 bases, with 4 bases between them. Germline V CDR1 and CDR2: LNHNV, YYDKDF (reference sequence). This CDR3 is 12 amino acids long. CDR3 bases: TGTGCCACCAGCAGGGCTAATCAGCCCCAGCATTTT. Protein product: CATSRANQPQHF.

The chain employs TRBV5-1 and TRBJ1-4; 8 positions agree with TRBD1. The J segment lost 5 bases and the V segment lost 2 bases, leaving 17 bases of the junction unmatched. Germline loops: CDR1 SGHRS, CDR2 YFSETQ. There are 19 residues in the CDR3. Written as DNA, the CDR3 is TGCGCCAGCAGCTTCTATCCAGGACAGGGACGGAGACGGAATGAAAAACTGTTTTTT. Protein product: CASSFYPGQGRRRNEKLFF.

The chain has TRBV7-8 and TRBJ1-5; D possibly corresponds to TRBD1 (5 bases). The CDR3 covers 15 residues. Germline V gives CDR1 SGHVS, CDR2 FQNEAQ. V was pared by 2 bases and J by 1 base, with 9 bases between. CDR3 sequence reads: CASSLQGVSNQPQHF. CDR3 in DNA: TGTGCCAGCAGCTTACAGGGAGTAAGCAATCAGCCCCAGCATTTT.

The chain is built from TRBV11-2 and TRBJ2-1; 8 bases line up with TRBD2. The trim removed 4 bases at V and 4 bases at J, leaving 12 bases unmatched. The CDR3 extends over 17 amino acids. CDR1 is SGHAT, CDR2 FQNNGV, per germline. The CDR3 reads CASSSQKRGFLYNEQFF. CDR3 in DNA: TGTGCCAGCAGCTCCCAAAAGCGGGGGTTCTTATACAATGAGCAGTTCTTC.

The V call is TRBV9, the J call TRBJ2-1; D gene uncertain. The germline V gene encodes CDR1 SGDLS and CDR2 YYNGEE. CDR3 length: 12 amino acids. V dropped 0 bases and J dropped 8 bases, with 6 bases sitting between them. CDR3 DNA: TGTGCCAGCAGCGTAGACCGAGATGAGCAGTTCTTC. This translates into CASSVDRDEQFF.

The genes are TRBV6-5 and TRBJ2-1, with 7 bases identical to TRBD2. Germline V CDR1 and CDR2: MNHEY, SVGAGI. The CDR3 totals 16 residues. J was trimmed by 5 bases and V by 0 bases; bases with no gene match: 7. The CDR3 region is CASSYSVASGDNEQFF. The CDR3 DNA is TGTGCCAGCAGTTACTCGGTGGCTAGCGGCGACAATGAGCAGTTCTTC.